These 4 T cell receptor beta chains were sequenced from one sample in a study of cytomegalovirus exposure and HLA in healthy donors. PCR primers comprised 60 Vbeta and 13 Jbeta primers. TCRdb's table, derived via immunoSEQ multiplex PCR, lists solely in-frame clones and lacks some. The data contain 99,000 or so clones, around three quarters of them singletons. Material for sequencing was PBMCs. The receptors come from a man in his 60s in good health and CMV-seropositive.

The genes are TRBV5-1 and TRBJ2-1, with TRBD2 matching 9 bases. Germline loops: CDR1 SGHRS, CDR2 YFSETQ. Trimming removed 7 bases from V and 0 bases from J; junction bases left unmatched: 11. CDR3 length: 17 residues. The DNA of the CDR3 is TGCGCCAGCGCGGGGGGGTTGGTTCTAAGCTCCTACAATGAGCAGTTCTTC. Encoded protein: CASAGGLVLSSYNEQFF.

This chain uses TRBV19 with TRBJ2-7; 8 positions agree with TRBD1. J gave up 4 bases and V 6 bases, and 5 bases lay outside the gene matches. The CDR3 spans 13 residues. Germline V gene sequence: CDR1 LNHDA, CDR2 SQIVND (reference sequence). Here the CDR3 reads CASRGRGRYEQYF. The CDR3 region has the DNA TGTGCCAGTAGGGGCAGGGGGCGGTACGAGCAGTACTTC.

Only one count was recorded for this clone. The chain uses TRBV29-1 and TRBJ2-3; 8 nucleotides agree with TRBD1. The CDR3 length is 13 residues. Trimming took 6 bases from V and 3 from J; bases not matched to a gene: 5. The germline gives CDR1 SQVTM, CDR2 ANQGSEA. CDR3 sequence: CSVRGRSTDTQYF. The CDR3 DNA is TGCAGCGTCAGGGGGCGATCGACAGATACGCAGTATTTT.

The rearrangement joins TRBV2 to TRBJ1-1; D may be TRBD1 (5 bases). Trimming removed 4 bases from V and 5 bases from J, with 11 bases in between. This CDR3 has 13 amino acids. Germline V CDR1 and CDR2: SNHLY, FYNNEI. Here the CDR3 reads CASSVQGNTEAFF. The DNA for the CDR3 is TGTGCCAGCAGTGTCCAGGGTAATACTGAAGCTTTCTTT.